This record concerns one T cell receptor beta chain sequence. Its target is unknown. The junction had 4 bases not matched to a gene; V was cut back by 2 bases and J by 1 base. The CDR3 runs 16 residues. CDR1 is KGHDR, CDR2 SFDVKD, per germline. This library used approximately 370 ng RNA and molecular barcoded adaptors spanning alpha/delta and beta/gamma chains. One entry per CDR3 protein, called by TCRdb with MiXCR from the reads. This table has around 140,000 distinct CDR3 sequences, over 10% appearing once. This sample was included in a study of read filtering for tumor transcriptome and immune sequencing. General study points: Dropping single-read clonotypes raised IR-seq and RNA-seq shared-clonotype correlation.

The sample taken for sequencing was a population of CD138-negative cells sorted from bone marrow. The TCR comes from a donor over 35 with multiple myeloma. The V gene is TRBV24-1, the J gene TRBJ2-1; 7 bases align to TRBD1. In nucleotides, the CDR3 is TGTGCCACCAGTGATTGGACAGGAAGATCCTACAATGAGCAGTTCTTC. As protein: CATSDWTGRSYNEQFF.